These 32 T cell receptor beta chains were all obtained from the same sample, sequenced in a study of regulatory T cells in long-lasting Graves disease. Through Arm-PCR of CDR3 regions and iRepertoire HTBI primers, TCR beta libraries were built. Via MiXCR, TCRdb re-called the multiplex PCR reads, giving one row per CDR3 protein. The sample records roughly 420,000 distinct CDR3 sequences, over 15% being singletons. Time point of the sample: newly diagnosed GD, antithyroid drugs for less than 3 months. The TCR library was made from RNA extracted from PBMCs. These records were also assigned to another study, of T cells in Graves' hyperthyroidism and ophthalmopathy.

This specimen was peripheral blood mononuclear cells (PBMCs), taken at new diagnosis, from a patient treated with antithyroid drugs. The receptor set was obtained from a woman younger than 35 with Graves disease.

The chain recombines TRBV19 with TRBJ2-3; 10 bases match TRBD2. CDR1 LNHDA and CDR2 SQIVND come from the germline V gene (reference sequence). This CDR3 is 15 amino acids long. V lost 4 bases to trimming and J lost 4 bases; unmatched junction nucleotides: 5. Written as DNA, the CDR3 is TGTGCCAGTAGTAATAGCGGGAGGCTCGCAGATACGCAGTATTTT. Translating gives CASSNSGRLADTQYF.

This clonotype was recorded at least ten times. V usage is TRBV2 and J usage is TRBJ1-5; D gene unclear. Trimming removed 6 bases at V and 0 bases at J, with 12 bases between. The germline V gene has CDR1 SNHLY and CDR2 FYNNEI. The CDR3 is 15 amino acids. CDR3 nucleotides: TGTGCCAGCAGGGACCCCTTGTATAGCAATCAGCCCCAGCATTTT. Encoded protein: CASRDPLYSNQPQHF.

This clonotype was counted between two and nine times. The chain employs TRBV11-1 and TRBJ2-4, with 10 bases identical to TRBD2. This CDR3 is built from 14 residues. The V gene end was trimmed by 5 bases and the J gene end by 5 bases; junction bases not matched to a gene: 3. Looked up from germline, CDR1 is SGHAT and CDR2 is FQDESV (reference sequence). The CDR3 DNA is TGTGCCAGCAGCCCTAGCGGGAGAGAAAACATTCAGTACTTC. It yields the protein CASSPSGRENIQYF.

This clonotype was counted many times. This chain joins TRBV28 and TRBJ2-2; the D is unclear. The CDR3 runs 14 residues. Trimming removed 2 bases from V and 7 bases from J, with 11 bases in between. Germline CDR1 is MDHEN and CDR2 is SYDVKM. The CDR3 region has the DNA TGTGCCAGCAGTTTAAATCATGGGGACGGGGAGCTGTTTTTT. This gives the protein CASSLNHGDGELFF.

This clonotype was found a few times. The V gene is TRBV25-1, the J gene TRBJ2-5, with 10 bases identical to TRBD2. Germline values: CDR1 MGHDK, CDR2 SYGVNS. V lost 2 bases to trimming and J lost 4 bases; unmatched junction nucleotides: 7. The CDR3 is 16 residues long. The CDR3 nucleotides are TGTGCCAGCAGTGAAGGGGGACTAGCGAGAGGAGAGACCCAGTACTTC. This sequence encodes CASSEGGLARGETQYF.

This clonotype occurred many times. The chain is built from TRBV28 and TRBJ1-2; no firm D call. Trimming removed 11 bases from V and 2 bases from J, with 9 bases in between. This CDR3 contains 11 residues. Germline CDR1 and CDR2: MDHEN and SYDVKM. DNA of the CDR3: TGTGCCGCGCACGGGAACTATGGCTACACCTTC. Its translation is CAAHGNYGYTF.

This clonotype has a handful of counts. A read error is likely here: a far larger clone is one base away. The chain carries TRBV11-2 and TRBJ2-3, with 9 positions matching TRBD2. The J call may be wrong; the DNA end is better matched by TRBJ2-5. The germline V gene has CDR1 SGHAT and CDR2 FQNNGV. The CDR3 contains 16 residues. The CDR3 reads CASSLEVAGVWEAQYF. In DNA, the CDR3 is TGTGCCAGCAGCTTAGAGGTAGCGGGAGTATGGGAGGCCCAGTACTTC.

The chain employs TRBV7-2 and TRBJ2-7, with D unclear. CDR1 SGHTA and CDR2 FQGNSA come from the germline V gene. V was trimmed by 5 bases and J by 5 bases, leaving 13 bases between them. The CDR3 loop spans 13 amino acids. The chain's CDR3 is CASSLLELHEQYF. CDR3 bases: TGTGCCAGCAGCCTTCTAGAACTCCACGAGCAGTACTTC.

This clonotype was found a few times. The rearrangement uses TRBV6-1 and TRBJ2-6, with no clear D. V was cut by 8 bases and J by 3 bases, with 14 bases left in between. This CDR3 spans 15 amino acids. Germline CDR1 is MNHNS and CDR2 is SASEGT. Here the CDR3 DNA reads TGTGCCAGCGGGCTGCGAGAAGGTGGGGCCAACGTCCTGACTTTC. Protein sequence: CASGLREGGANVLTF.

This clonotype was counted between two and nine times. V gene TRBV7-9 combines with J gene TRBJ2-2, with 10 bases aligning to TRBD2. The V segment lost 3 bases and the J segment 4 bases; nucleotides outside the gene matches: 5. There are 16 residues in the CDR3. Looked up from germline, CDR1 is SEHNR and CDR2 is FQNEAQ (reference sequence). CDR3 sequence (DNA): TGTGCCAGCAGCTTTTTTCTAGCGGGAGTCACCGGGGAGCTGTTTTTT. Translation gives CASSFFLAGVTGELFF.

This clonotype came up a few times. The chain recombines TRBV9 with TRBJ2-5; TRBD1 matches at 10 bases. This CDR3 comprises 15 residues. Germline assignment: CDR1 SGDLS and CDR2 YYNGEE. Unmatched junction bases numbered 5, after V lost 1 base and J lost 5 bases. The DNA of the CDR3 is TGTGCCAGCAGCGTAAGACAGGGGGCGGGGGAGACCCAGTACTTC. Encoded protein: CASSVRQGAGETQYF.

This clonotype was recorded many times. This sequence joins TRBV7-9 and TRBJ2-5; 13 bases are a match to TRBD2. Unmatched junction bases numbered 3, after V lost 5 bases and J lost 6 bases. CDR1 and CDR2 (germline): SEHNR, FQNEAQ (reference sequence). The CDR3 loop spans 14 amino acids. CDR3 coding DNA: TGTGCCAGCAGCCAACTAGCGGGAGGGCAGACCCAGTACTTC. It is translated as CASSQLAGGQTQYF.

This clonotype was counted at least ten times. The gene calls are TRBV14 and TRBJ2-3; 7 bases are shared with TRBD2. CDR3 length: 16 residues. CDR1 SGHDN and CDR2 FVKESK come from the germline V gene. V was pared by 6 bases and J by 6 bases, with 15 bases of the junction left unmatched. CDR3 sequence: CASSMSGTRRADTQYF. CDR3 bases: TGTGCCAGCAGTATGAGCGGGACCAGGCGGGCGGATACGCAGTATTTT.

This clonotype was seen ten or more times. J is TRBJ1-1 and V is TRBV5-1; a weak D match, TRBD1 (5 bases). There are 14 residues in the CDR3. Trimming took off 2 bases at V and 3 bases at J, with 11 bases between the two ends. Germline CDR1 and CDR2: SGHRS and YFSETQ. The CDR3 DNA is TGCGCCAGCAGCTTCAGGGCCCAGGACACTGAAGCTTTCTTT. Protein sequence: CASSFRAQDTEAFF.

The genes are TRBV20-1 and TRBJ2-2; 7 bases match TRBD2. V lost 6 bases and J lost 4; bases outside the gene matches: 5. CDR1 DFQATT and CDR2 SNEGSKA come from the germline V gene (reference sequence). The CDR3 is 13 amino acids. The CDR3 region has the DNA TGCAGTGCAATCTGGGGGGGCACCGGGGAGCTGTTTTTT. Its translation is CSAIWGGTGELFF.

This chain joins TRBV20-1 and TRBJ2-1, with D maybe TRBD1 (6 bases). CDR3 length equals 14 residues. V lost 2 bases, J lost 3 bases, and 11 bases lay in between. Germline lookup yields CDR1 DFQATT and CDR2 SNEGSKA (reference sequence). In DNA form, the CDR3 reads TGCAGTGCTAGAAATCCGGACAGCTACAATGAGCAGTTCTTC. Translation gives CSARNPDSYNEQFF.

This clonotype was observed a few times. The J gene is TRBJ2-3, the V gene TRBV24-1, with D perhaps being TRBD1 or TRBD2 (5 bases each). In germline, CDR1 is KGHDR, CDR2 SFDVKD. Trimming stripped 5 bases from V and 6 bases from J, with 23 bases between. This CDR3 comprises 17 residues. The CDR3 DNA sequence: TGTGCCACCAGTGGCGGACCTTGGGACGCGTGGCCGGATACGCAGTATTTT. This codes for CATSGGPWDAWPDTQYF.

This clonotype was counted ten times or more. V is TRBV12-3 or TRBV12-4 and J is TRBJ1-4; unclear D gene. With 2 bases removed from V and 3 bases from J, the gap between germline ends came to 13 bases. This CDR3 is built from 16 residues. The CDR3, as DNA: TGTGCCAGCAGTTTAATGTCGGGGTTGTCTAATGAAAAACTGTTTTTT. Protein: CASSLMSGLSNEKLFF.

This clonotype was seen only a few times. V usage is TRBV14 and J usage is TRBJ2-6, with D possibly matching TRBD1 (6 bases). The CDR3 totals 18 residues. CDR1 is SGHDN, CDR2 FVKESK, per germline. V was shortened by 4 bases and J by 0 bases, with 16 bases between the two germline ends. The CDR3 region has the DNA TGTGCCAGCAGCCCATTGTGGGGACACAACTCTGGGGCCAACGTCCTGACTTTC. It yields the protein CASSPLWGHNSGANVLTF.

The chain uses TRBV6-2 or TRBV6-3 and TRBJ1-2, with unresolved D. Deletions cut 5 bases from V and 4 bases from J, with 17 bases between. The CDR3 spans 15 residues. CDR1 is MNHEY, CDR2 SVGEGT, per germline. The CDR3 nucleotides read TGTGCCAGCAGTCCTGACATGGTGGGGAGCTATGGCTACACCTTC. This encodes CASSPDMVGSYGYTF.

V and J are TRBV11-2 and TRBJ2-7, with TRBD2 identical over 7 bases. The germline V gene has CDR1 SGHAT and CDR2 FQNNGV. J gave up 3 bases and V 5 bases, and 7 bases lay outside the gene matches. This CDR3 comprises 14 residues. The CDR3 DNA sequence: TGTGCCAGCAGCGAACGGGGCGGGAGCTACGAGCAGTACTTC. Its protein is CASSERGGSYEQYF.

This clonotype has ten or more counts. CDR3 sequence: CASSYSSEGYTF. The CDR3 region has the DNA TGTGCCAGCAGTTACTCGAGTGAGGGCTACACCTTC. This rearrangement joins TRBV6-6 to TRBJ1-2; D is unresolved. The CDR3 sequence is 12 residues long. Germline CDR1 is MNHNY and CDR2 is SVGAGI (reference sequence). Trimming removed 0 bases at V and 8 bases at J, with 7 bases between.

The chain carries TRBV11-1 and TRBJ1-6, with D maybe TRBD1 (5 bases). Germline V CDR1 and CDR2: SGHAT, FQDESV (reference sequence). Trimming took off 1 base at V and 9 bases at J, with 7 bases between the two ends. The CDR3 covers 13 residues. DNA for the CDR3: TGTGCCAGCAGCTTAGACAGGCCTTCACCCCTCCACTTT. This sequence encodes CASSLDRPSPLHF.

In the case of this clonotype: At one end the junction does not follow the germline gene, possibly because of a read error. The chain uses TRBV25-1 and TRBJ1-5; 12 bases align to TRBD1. The CDR3 consists of 15 residues. CDR1 is MGHDK, CDR2 SYGVNS, per germline. CDR3 DNA: TGCGCCAGCAGTGGGGGACAGGGGGCCTTGGAGCCCCAGCATTTT. It encodes CASSGGQGALEPQHF.

This clonotype was recorded at least ten times. The V and J genes are TRBV11-3 and TRBJ2-5; D is perhaps TRBD2 (5 bases). The germline V gene has CDR1 SGHNT and CDR2 YENEEA. The length of the CDR3 is 13 residues. V gave up 2 bases and J gave up 5 bases, with 9 bases separating them. In nucleotides, the CDR3 is TGTGCCAGCAGCTTAATTAGCGATGAGACCCAGTACTTC. The encoded protein is CASSLISDETQYF.

This clonotype occurred a few times. This sequence joins TRBV10-1 and TRBJ1-1; 7 nucleotides line up with TRBD1. J lost 0 bases, V lost 5 bases, and 3 bases had no gene match. CDR1 WNHNN and CDR2 SYGVQD come from the germline V gene (reference sequence). This CDR3 is 14 amino acids long. Written as DNA, the CDR3 is TGCGCCAGCAGTCGGACAGGAATGAACACTGAAGCTTTCTTT. Translating it yields CASSRTGMNTEAFF.

This rearrangement joins TRBV6-1 to TRBJ2-2; 7 nucleotides agree with TRBD2. The junction had 6 bases not matched to a gene; V was cut back by 2 bases and J by 0 bases. Germline values: CDR1 MNHNS, CDR2 SASEGT. There are 17 residues in the CDR3. CDR3 DNA sequence: TGTGCCAGCAGTGAATATGCCAGCGGGGCGAACACCGGGGAGCTGTTTTTT. This gives the protein CASSEYASGANTGELFF.

This clonotype showed up many times. This rearrangement joins TRBV7-3 to TRBJ2-3; D gene ambiguous. The CDR3 length is 14 residues. Germline lookup yields CDR1 SGHTA and CDR2 FQGTGA. The V end lost 6 bases, the J end lost 2 bases, and 12 bases lay between the germline ends. The CDR3 spells CASSRAGPTDTQYF. CDR3 in DNA: TGTGCCAGCAGTCGCGCCGGCCCCACAGATACGCAGTATTTT.

Many counts were recorded for this clonotype. The chain uses TRBV20-1 and TRBJ2-7; D is ambiguous. This CDR3 region has 14 residues. Germline assignment: CDR1 DFQATT and CDR2 SNEGSKA (reference sequence). V was clipped by 4 bases and J by 4 bases, with 17 bases between them. The CDR3, as DNA: TGCAGTGCTAAAACGGGTCCGTCAGGTTACGAGCAGTACTTC. Residues: CSAKTGPSGYEQYF.

The V call is TRBV7-2, the J call TRBJ2-3; TRBD2 agrees at 9 bases. CDR3 length: 18 residues. Germline lookup yields CDR1 SGHTA and CDR2 FQGNSA. Trimming took 5 bases from V and 2 from J; bases not matched to a gene: 14. The CDR3 DNA sequence: TGTGCCAGCAGCGTAGGCATAGGTTCTAGCGGGGTCACAGATACGCAGTATTTT. Its protein is CASSVGIGSSGVTDTQYF.

This clonotype occurred a few times. This sequence joins TRBV29-1 and TRBJ2-5; D possibly corresponds to TRBD2 (6 bases). V was shortened by 5 bases and J by 4 bases, with 11 bases between the two germline ends. The CDR3 has 12 residues. Germline CDR1 reads SQVTM; CDR2 reads ANQGSEA. The CDR3 is CSVTEEGETQYF. CDR3 nucleotide sequence: TGCAGCGTTACCGAGGAGGGAGAGACCCAGTACTTC.

The gene calls are TRBV2 and TRBJ1-5, with TRBD1 matching 11 bases. V lost 3 bases, J lost 6 bases, and 16 bases stayed unmatched. This CDR3 region has 19 residues. The germline V gene encodes CDR1 SNHLY and CDR2 FYNNEI. In nucleotides, the CDR3 is TGTGCCAGCAGTGATGGGTGGACAGGGGGCCTCTCTGGGTTTCAGCCCCAGCATTTT. This sequence encodes CASSDGWTGGLSGFQPQHF.